This TCR beta chain was recorded in a study of T cells expressing NK-cell markers. This CDR3 comprises 13 residues. Germline V gene lookup returns CDR1 MNHEY and CDR2 SVGEGT. One entry per CDR3 protein, without DNA, is what TCRdb gives after re-calling the 5' RACE reads. Its table records about 300,000 distinct CDR3 sequences. Specimen: blood T cells: a sorted CD56 or NKG2C T cell subset, CD4+ or CD8+ T cells, or bulk PBMC T cells (not recorded which). This TCR was sampled from a woman between 18 and 75 years old in good health. This chain joins TRBV6-2 or TRBV6-3 and TRBJ2-5; TCRdb names TRBD2, which stays unverified in the absence of DNA. This CDR3 reads CASSWTSQETQYF.